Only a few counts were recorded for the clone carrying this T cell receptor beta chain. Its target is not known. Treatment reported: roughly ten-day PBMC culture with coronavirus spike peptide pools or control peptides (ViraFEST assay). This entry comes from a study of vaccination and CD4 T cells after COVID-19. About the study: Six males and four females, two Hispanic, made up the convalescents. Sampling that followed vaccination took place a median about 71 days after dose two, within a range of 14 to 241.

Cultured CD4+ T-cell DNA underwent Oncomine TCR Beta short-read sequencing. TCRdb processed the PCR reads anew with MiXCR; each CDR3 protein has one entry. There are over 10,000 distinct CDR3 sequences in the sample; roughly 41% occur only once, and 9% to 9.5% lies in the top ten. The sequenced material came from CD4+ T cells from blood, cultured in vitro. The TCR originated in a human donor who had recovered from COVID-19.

The CDR3 sequence is CASSLSPGTAFF. DNA for the CDR3: TGTGCCAGCAGCCTATCCCCGGGGACAGCTTTCTTT. J is TRBJ1-1 and V is TRBV7-2; possibly TRBD1 for D (5 bases). Trimming took 5 bases from V and 10 from J, leaving 14 bases between them. The CDR3 is made up of 12 amino acids. Germline CDR1 reads SGHTA; CDR2 reads FQGNSA.